The clone carrying this T cell receptor beta chain was counted only a few times. Its antigen remains unknown. The data belong to a study of OX40 agonist ivuxolimab in advanced cancers. Study summary: Three patients responded partially, comprising one with hepatocellular carcinoma and two with cutaneous melanoma. Whole-study results and caveats: It was also the case that some nonresponders had low normalized T-cell clonal expansion.

Patients with autoimmune history or systemic immunosuppression were excluded. Produced via immunoSEQ multiplex PCR; TCRdb's table is partial and in-frame only. This table has tens of thousands of clones, 70% to 90% appearing once. Trimming cost V 4 bases and J 1 base, with 15 bases left between them. This CDR3 spans 15 amino acids. Per the germline V gene, CDR1 is SGDLS and CDR2 is YYNGEE. The starting material was CD4+ or CD8+ T cells sorted from blood, obtained in a trial of the OX40 agonist ivuxolimab. This TCR derives from an adult with an advanced solid tumor such as melanoma, head and neck, liver or kidney cancer. The chain employs TRBV9 and TRBJ2-7; possibly TRBD2 for D (5 bases). The chain's CDR3 is CASSSRWERSYEQYF. CDR3 DNA: TGTGCCAGCAGCTCCCGGTGGGAGAGGTCCTACGAGCAGTACTTC.